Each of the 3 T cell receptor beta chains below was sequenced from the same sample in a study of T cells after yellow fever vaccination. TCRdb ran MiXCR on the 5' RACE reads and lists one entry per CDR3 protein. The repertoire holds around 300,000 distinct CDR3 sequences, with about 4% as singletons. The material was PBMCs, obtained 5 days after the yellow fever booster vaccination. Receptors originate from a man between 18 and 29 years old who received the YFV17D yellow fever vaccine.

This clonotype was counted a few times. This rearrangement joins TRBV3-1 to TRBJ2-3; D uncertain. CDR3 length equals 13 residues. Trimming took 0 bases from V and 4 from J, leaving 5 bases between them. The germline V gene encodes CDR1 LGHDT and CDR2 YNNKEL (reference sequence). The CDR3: CASSQDNSDTQYF. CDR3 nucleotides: TGTGCCAGCAGCCAAGATAATTCAGATACGCAGTATTTT.

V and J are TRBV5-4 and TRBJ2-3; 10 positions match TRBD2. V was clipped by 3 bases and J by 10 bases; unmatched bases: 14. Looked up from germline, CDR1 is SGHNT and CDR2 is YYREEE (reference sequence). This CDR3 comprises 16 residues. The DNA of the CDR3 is TGTGCCAGCAGCTCGGAAGCGGGGGGGCGAAGGGATGCGCAGTATTTT. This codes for CASSSEAGGRRDAQYF.

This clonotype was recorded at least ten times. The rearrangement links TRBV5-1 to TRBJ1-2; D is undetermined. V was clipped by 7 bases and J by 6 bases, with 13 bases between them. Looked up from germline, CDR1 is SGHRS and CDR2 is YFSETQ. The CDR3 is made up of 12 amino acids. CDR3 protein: CASYEDSHGYTF. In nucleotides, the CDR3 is TGCGCCAGCTATGAGGACTCCCATGGCTACACCTTC.